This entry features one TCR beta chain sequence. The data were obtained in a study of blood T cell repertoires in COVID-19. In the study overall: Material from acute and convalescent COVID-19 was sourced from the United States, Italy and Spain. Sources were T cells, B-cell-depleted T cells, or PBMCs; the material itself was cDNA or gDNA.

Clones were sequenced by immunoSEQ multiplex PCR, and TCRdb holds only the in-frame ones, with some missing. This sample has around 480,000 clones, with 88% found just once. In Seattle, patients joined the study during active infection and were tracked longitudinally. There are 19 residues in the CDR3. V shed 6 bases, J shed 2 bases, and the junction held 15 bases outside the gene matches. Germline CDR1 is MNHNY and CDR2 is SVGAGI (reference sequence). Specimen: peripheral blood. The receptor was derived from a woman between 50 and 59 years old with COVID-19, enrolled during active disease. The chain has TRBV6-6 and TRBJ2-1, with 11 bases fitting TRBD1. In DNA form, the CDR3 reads TGTGCCAGCAGCTCCCGGACAGGGGGCCCCCGGGGGGCCTACAATGAGCAGTTCTTC. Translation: CASSSRTGGPRGAYNEQFF.